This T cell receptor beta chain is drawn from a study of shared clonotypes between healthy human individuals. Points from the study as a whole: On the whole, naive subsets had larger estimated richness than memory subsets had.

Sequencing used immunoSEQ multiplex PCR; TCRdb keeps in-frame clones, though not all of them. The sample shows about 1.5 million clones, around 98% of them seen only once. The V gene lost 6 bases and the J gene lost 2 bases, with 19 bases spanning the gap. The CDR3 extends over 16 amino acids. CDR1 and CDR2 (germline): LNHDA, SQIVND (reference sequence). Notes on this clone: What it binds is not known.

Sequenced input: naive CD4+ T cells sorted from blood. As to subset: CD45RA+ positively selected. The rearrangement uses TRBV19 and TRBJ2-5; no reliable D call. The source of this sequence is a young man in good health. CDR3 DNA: TGTGCCAGTAGGCCCCGTGAGACGGATCGACAAGAGACCCAGTACTTC. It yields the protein CASRPRETDRQETQYF.